The TCR beta chain described here comes from a study of T cells in women clearing cervical HPV infection. Study in general: Control women cleared a single incident HPV16 infection within 12 months. Only a few women had HLA typing results available.

This CDR3 contains 16 residues. Germline CDR1 is ENHRY and CDR2 is SYGVKD. V trimming: 4 bases; J trimming: 5 bases; junction bases outside the gene matches: 6. A remark on this clone: Its antigen is unidentified. With the read ending 3 residues before the CDR3 end, the germline J gene is used to fill in that end.

Study outcomes and limitations: Richness plus V gene abundances separated cases from controls with AUC roughly 0.85.

Each participant carried one incident cervical HPV16 infection only. Assay: immunoSEQ multiplex PCR; the TCRdb copy retains only in-frame clones and omits some. In all, the sample yields more than 40,000 clones. This chain uses TRBV10-3 with TRBJ2-7; TRBD2 aligns across 15 bases. Sequenced input: blood buffy coat. The TCR comes from a woman aged 18 to 75 with a cervical HPV16 infection that either progressed to CIN3+ or cleared (not recorded which). The part of the CDR3 DNA that was read is TGTGCCATCAGTGGGACTAGCGGGGGGGCCAGACACGAG. Its translation is CAISGTSGGARHE. In full, the CDR3 reads CAISGTSGGARHEQYF.